This passage covers 10 T cell receptor beta chains from one sample sequenced in a study of T-cell reconstitution after alpha-beta-depleted transplantation in children. Unique molecular identifiers were incorporated during preparation of the TCRbeta library. TCRdb re-called the PCR reads through MiXCR, storing one row per CDR3 protein. The sample holds 450,000 to 550,000 distinct CDR3 sequences, 10% to 12% seen once. This sample comprised PBMCs, mostly from graft donor cells, obtained 180 days after TCRalphabeta/CD19-depleted stem cell transplant. The receptors stem from a female patient younger than 10 who had a stem cell transplant for aplastic anemia, so the T cells may come from the graft donor.

V gene TRBV25-1 combines with J gene TRBJ2-2; TRBD2 aligns across 7 bases. Germline loops: CDR1 MGHDK, CDR2 SYGVNS. After removal of 5 bases from V and 7 bases from J, the junction contained 7 bases not matched to a gene. The CDR3 has 14 amino acids. CDR3 region: CASSTAGIVGELFF. The CDR3 DNA reads TGTGCCAGCAGTACAGCGGGAATCGTCGGGGAGCTGTTTTTT.

This sequence joins TRBV7-2 and TRBJ2-7; weak D call: TRBD2 (6 bases). The CDR3 is made up of 17 amino acids. Trimming shortened V by 0 bases and J by 2 bases, and 17 bases separated the two germline ends. Germline V gene sequence: CDR1 SGHTA, CDR2 FQGNSA. The CDR3 spells CASSLAGRAGPPYEQYF. Here the CDR3 DNA reads TGTGCCAGCAGCTTAGCTGGTCGGGCGGGGCCACCCTACGAGCAGTACTTC.

The chain couples TRBV20-1 to TRBJ2-3; maybe TRBD2 (6 bases). Germline V gene data show CDR1 as DFQATT and CDR2 as SNEGSKA (reference sequence). This CDR3 region has 13 residues. The ends were cut back, 5 bases at V and 5 bases at J, with 14 bases in the middle. CDR3 sequence: CSAFIGGRDTQYF. The DNA for the CDR3 is TGCAGTGCTTTCATTGGAGGGAGAGATACGCAGTATTTT.

This clonotype was seen more than once but under ten times. This chain joins TRBV4-3 and TRBJ1-4; 11 bases line up with TRBD1. The CDR3 covers 16 residues. With 5 bases clipped from V and 2 bases from J, the junction kept 4 bases outside the gene matches. Germline V gene sequence: CDR1 LGHNA, CDR2 YSLEER. The CDR3 nucleotides read TGCGCCAGCAGCTCCGGACAGGGGGCTACTAATGAAAAACTGTTTTTT. It yields the protein CASSSGQGATNEKLFF.

This clonotype turned up a few times. The CDR3 spells CASSSRDHTDTQYF. The CDR3 nucleotides read TGTGCCAGCAGCTCCAGGGATCACACAGATACGCAGTATTTT. This chain connects TRBV11-3 to TRBJ2-3, with D perhaps TRBD1 (5 bases). Germline CDR1 and CDR2: SGHNT and YENEEA. The CDR3 contains 14 residues. V was pared by 4 bases and J by 2 bases, with 10 bases between.

This clonotype was picked up a small number of times. The chain couples TRBV11-2 to TRBJ1-3; 10 nucleotides agree with TRBD1. There are 20 residues in the CDR3. CDR1 SGHAT and CDR2 FQNNGV come from the germline V gene. With 0 bases clipped from V and 3 bases from J, the junction kept 14 bases outside the gene matches. In nucleotides, the CDR3 is TGTGCCAGCAGCTTAGATGTTCTTTACCGGACAGGGGGAAATGGAAACACCATATATTTT. Protein product: CASSLDVLYRTGGNGNTIYF.

This clonotype was seen ten or more times. The chain uses TRBV12-3 or TRBV12-4 and TRBJ2-7, with TRBD1 matching 9 bases. The ends lost 6 bases at V and 9 bases at J; junction bases unmatched: 9. This CDR3 has 13 residues. The CDR3 nucleotides read TGTGCCAGCAGCCCCGGGACAGGGCCCGTGCAGTACTTC. This translates into CASSPGTGPVQYF.

The J gene is TRBJ1-5, the V gene TRBV12-3 or TRBV12-4, with D hard to call. This CDR3 region has 12 residues. Trimming pared 1 base from V and 5 bases from J, leaving 3 bases between. The CDR3 region is CASSLDYQPQHF. For the CDR3, the DNA is TGTGCCAGCAGTTTAGACTATCAGCCCCAGCATTTT.

The V gene is TRBV7-2, the J gene TRBJ2-1; a weak D match, TRBD2 (7 bases). V lost 2 bases to trimming and J lost 6 bases, with 14 bases between them. The germline V gene has CDR1 SGHTA and CDR2 FQGNSA. This CDR3 spans 15 amino acids. The CDR3 reads CASSLRRGAGNEQFF. CDR3 bases: TGTGCCAGCAGCTTAAGACGGGGGGCGGGCAATGAGCAGTTCTTC.

This chain links TRBV3-1 with TRBJ2-1, with a weak D call TRBD1 (5 bases). This CDR3 has 14 amino acids. The ends were cut back, 4 bases at V and 5 bases at J, with 12 bases in the middle. Germline V gene lookup returns CDR1 LGHDT and CDR2 YNNKEL (reference sequence). CDR3 nucleotides: TGTGCCAGCAGCCGCAGGGCAGTAGACAATGAGCAGTTCTTC. It yields the protein CASSRRAVDNEQFF.